These 14 T cell receptor beta chains were all obtained from the same sample, sequenced in a study of T cells in Graves' hyperthyroidism and ophthalmopathy (dated by TCRdb to between 2017 and 2020). Receptor amplification or capture employed multiplex PCR. Instrument used: Illumina HiSeq 2000. Amplification of TCR beta CDR3 regions was carried out from RNA transcripts. A first-round RT-PCR of the TCR CDR3 used the HTBI primer set with the Qiagen OneStep RT-PCR kit. TCRdb cleaned the public reads at Q25 with fastp, built clones with MiXCR and kept in-frame beta chains. Each CDR3 protein appears once, grouped with its most common genes and DNA. The sample table holds 700,000 to 950,000 distinct CDR3 sequences, of which over 35% were seen once. Around a third of the sample rests with the top ten. Material for sequencing was blood. Receptor source: a woman aged 40-49 years with Graves' hyperthyroidism.

This clonotype was counted only a few times. The chain carries TRBV20-1 and TRBJ1-4, with 7 positions matching TRBD1. In germline, CDR1 is DFQATT, CDR2 SNEGSKA (reference sequence). The CDR3 runs 15 residues. After removal of 0 bases from V and 4 bases from J, the junction contained 5 bases not matched to a gene. The CDR3 nucleotides are TGCAGTGCTAGAGAAGGACAGGTTTTTAATGAAAAACTGTTTTTT. Encoded protein: CSAREGQVFNEKLFF.

The rearrangement joins TRBV4-1 to TRBJ2-7; D call uncertain. Trimming took 3 bases from V and 2 from J, leaving 17 bases between them. The CDR3 is 16 residues long. Germline CDR1 is MGHRA and CDR2 is YSYEKL. This chain's CDR3 is CASSHLFRTDPYEQYF. The CDR3 nucleotides read TGCGCCAGCAGCCACCTATTCAGGACGGACCCCTACGAGCAGTACTTC.

Details on this clonotype: This may arise from a read error, as a much more abundant clone is one base away. The rearrangement joins TRBV20-1 to TRBJ2-5; 8 bases align to TRBD1. Germline CDR1 is DFQATT and CDR2 is SNEGSKA (reference sequence). The CDR3 has 12 amino acids. DNA for the CDR3: TGCAGTGTGACAGGGGTTGGGGAGACCCAGTGCTTC. Its translation: CSVTGVGETQCF.

The chain couples TRBV20-1 to TRBJ2-7; 14 bases match TRBD2. Germline V gives CDR1 DFQATT, CDR2 SNEGSKA (reference sequence). This CDR3 has 16 amino acids. V trimming: 6 bases; J trimming: 0 bases; junction bases outside the gene matches: 7. This CDR3 reads CSARTSGGYSSYEQYF. CDR3 DNA sequence: TGCAGTGCCCGGACTAGCGGGGGGTATAGCTCCTACGAGCAGTACTTC.

In this sample, this clonotype turned up many times. The rearrangement joins TRBV12-3 or TRBV12-4 to TRBJ2-7; D is perhaps TRBD1 or TRBD2 (7 bases each). Trimming stripped 6 bases from V and 7 bases from J, with 10 bases between. The CDR3 contains 11 residues. Here the CDR3 DNA reads TGTGCCAGCAGCCAGGGGGGGGAGCAGTACTTC. Encoded protein: CASSQGGEQYF.

Ten or more counts support this clonotype. This chain joins TRBV6-5 and TRBJ1-2; D not resolved. This CDR3 is 13 amino acids long. The germline V gene has CDR1 MNHEY and CDR2 SVGAGI. The V end was cut by 0 bases, the J end by 6 bases, with 8 bases between. The CDR3 DNA is TGTGCCAGCAGTTACTCGAACCAGGATGGCTACACCTTC. It translates to CASSYSNQDGYTF.

This clonotype was recorded a few times. The chain couples TRBV6-5 to TRBJ1-1, with a tentative D call TRBD1 (5 bases). Germline values: CDR1 MNHEY, CDR2 SVGAGI. The CDR3 is 16 residues long. Trimming removed 0 bases from V and 1 base from J, with 12 bases in between. As DNA, the CDR3 is TGTGCCAGCAGTTACTCAGTTGGGGCAAGGAACACTGAAGCTTTCTTT. This gives the protein CASSYSVGARNTEAFF.

As for this clonotype: A read error may account for a junction end that differs from germline. This chain uses TRBV20-1 with TRBJ1-5; possible D gene TRBD1, 5 bases. CDR1 and CDR2 from the germline V gene are DFQATT and SNEGSKA (reference sequence). The CDR3 is 13 amino acids. CDR3 sequence: CSARKGSNQPHHF. The DNA for the CDR3 is TGCAGTGCTAGAAAGGGGAGCAATCAGCCCCATCATTTT.

The V call is TRBV6-6, the J call TRBJ2-7; D perhaps matches TRBD2 (5 bases). Germline CDR1 is MNHNY and CDR2 is SVGAGI (reference sequence). The ends were cut back, 6 bases at V and 2 bases at J, with 11 bases in the middle. The CDR3 covers 13 residues. Here the CDR3 reads CASRKGSAYEQYF. CDR3 nucleotides: TGTGCCAGCAGGAAAGGGAGCGCCTACGAGCAGTACTTC.

In this sample, this clonotype turned up many times. The chain joins TRBV9 to TRBJ2-2; TRBD2 matches 7 bases. The junction had 2 bases not matched to a gene; V was cut back by 2 bases and J by 4 bases. Germline CDR1 reads SGDLS; CDR2 reads YYNGEE. The CDR3 spans 14 residues. CDR3 nucleotide sequence: TGTGCCAGCAGCGTTGGGGGGGTCACCGGGGAGCTGTTTTTT. It specifies CASSVGGVTGELFF.

This clonotype was seen at least ten times. The chain links TRBV12-3 or TRBV12-4 to TRBJ1-2; no clear D. The CDR3 totals 13 residues. The ends were cut back, 3 bases at V and 6 bases at J, with 11 bases in the middle. CDR3 DNA: TGTGCCAGCAGTTTTGGAAGGGCTAATGGCTACACCTTC. Translated, it gives CASSFGRANGYTF.

In this sample, this clonotype turned up many times. Possible read error: a much larger clone is one base away. The chain joins TRBV10-3 to TRBJ2-6, with D hard to call. The CDR3 is made up of 11 amino acids. Germline-derived CDR1 and CDR2 are ENHRY and SYGVKD. V was shortened by 4 bases and J by 5 bases, with 0 bases between the two germline ends. CDR3 amino acids: CAISGANVLTF. For the CDR3, the DNA is TGTGCCATCAGTGGGGCCAACGTCCTGACTTTC.

This clonotype was observed a handful of times. Its ends do not fully match the called genes, so a read error is possible. The rearrangement links TRBV29-1 to TRBJ2-3; no clear D gene. The germline V gene encodes CDR1 SQVTM and CDR2 ANQGSEA. The CDR3 is made up of 12 amino acids. The CDR3 protein is CSVKELDGTQYF. DNA of the CDR3: TGCAGCGTTAAAGAACTTGACGGTACGCAGTATTTT.

In its sample, this clonotype was seen many times. This chain joins TRBV10-3 and TRBJ2-7; 7 bases align to TRBD2. The CDR3 consists of 14 residues. Germline V gene sequence: CDR1 ENHRY, CDR2 SYGVKD. V lost 4 bases to trimming and J lost 3 bases; unmatched junction nucleotides: 6. Here the CDR3 reads CAISGSSGHYEQYF. In nucleotides, the CDR3 is TGTGCCATCAGTGGATCTAGCGGACACTACGAGCAGTACTTC.